This record looks at one T cell receptor beta chain sequence and its context. Its antigen remains unknown. Genomic DNA came from blood conventional CD4+ T cells gated CD25-low CD127-high. V gave up 3 bases and J gave up 7 bases, with 5 bases separating them. This CDR3 region has 12 residues. CDR1 SGDLS and CDR2 YYNGEE come from the germline V gene. This sample is drawn from a study of regulatory and conventional T cells in RAG deficiency. Measured with immunoSEQ multiplex PCR; TCRdb has only the in-frame clones, and not every one. The sample shows 25,000 to 35,000 clones, about 96% of them seen only once. Broader study findings: Shannon entropy fell and Simpson indices rose in RAG-deficient patients. Compared with controls, unique Treg TCR beta sequences dropped approximately 100-fold in Omenn syndrome and CID/AS. Shorter CDR3s in all patient subsets; >80% Treg-Tconv overlap in Omenn.

The data also belong to a second study, concerning regulatory T cells. In that study: The primer mix had 52 TRBV and 13 TRBJ primers.

This receptor was obtained from a human donor in good health. The rearrangement links TRBV9 to TRBJ1-6; a possible D gene is TRBD1 (5 bases). The specimen was CD25- CD4+ T cells sorted from blood. The CDR3 sequence is CASSEGNSPLHF. The DNA of the CDR3 is TGTGCCAGCAGCGAGGGGAATTCACCCCTCCACTTT.